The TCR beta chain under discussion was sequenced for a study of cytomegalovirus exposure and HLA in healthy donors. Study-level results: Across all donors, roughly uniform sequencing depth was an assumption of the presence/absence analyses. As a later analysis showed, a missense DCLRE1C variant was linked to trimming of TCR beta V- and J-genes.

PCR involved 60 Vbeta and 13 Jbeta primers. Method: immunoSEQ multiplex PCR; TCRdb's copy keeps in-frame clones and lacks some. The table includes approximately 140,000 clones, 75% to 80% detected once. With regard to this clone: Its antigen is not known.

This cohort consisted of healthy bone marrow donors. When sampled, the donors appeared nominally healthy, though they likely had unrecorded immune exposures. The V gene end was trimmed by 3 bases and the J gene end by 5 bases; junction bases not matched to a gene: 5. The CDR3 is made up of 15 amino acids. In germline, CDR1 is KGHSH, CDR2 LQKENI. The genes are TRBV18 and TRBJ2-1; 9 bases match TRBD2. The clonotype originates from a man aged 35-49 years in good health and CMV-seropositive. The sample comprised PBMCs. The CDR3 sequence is CASSPGLAGNNEQFF. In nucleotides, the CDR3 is TGTGCCAGCTCACCGGGTCTAGCGGGAAACAATGAGCAGTTCTTC.